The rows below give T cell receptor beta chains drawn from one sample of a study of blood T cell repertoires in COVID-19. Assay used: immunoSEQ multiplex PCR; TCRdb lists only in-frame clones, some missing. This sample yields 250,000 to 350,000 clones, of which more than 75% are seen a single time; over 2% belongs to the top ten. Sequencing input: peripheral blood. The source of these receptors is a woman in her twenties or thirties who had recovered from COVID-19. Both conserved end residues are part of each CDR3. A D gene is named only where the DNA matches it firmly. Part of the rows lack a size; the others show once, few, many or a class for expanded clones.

CDR3 DNA: TGTGCCAGCAGTTCCGGGACAGGGGGCGCAGATACGCAGTATTTT; CDR3 protein: CASSSGTGGADTQYF; D gene: TRBD1; V gene: TRBV6-5; J gene: TRBJ2-3; clone size: .
CDR3 DNA: TGTGCCAGCGGCAGGGCGGGAAACACCATATATTTT; CDR3 protein: CASGRAGNTIYF; D gene: .; V gene: TRBV27; J gene: TRBJ1-3; clone size: .
CDR3 DNA: TGTGCCAGCAGCTTGGATGGGGGGAACAGCTACACCTTC; CDR3 protein: CASSLDGGNSYTF; D gene: .; V gene: TRBV5-4; J gene: TRBJ1-2; clone size: .
CDR3 DNA: TGTGCCAGCAGCCCCAAACAGATCATGAACACTGAAGCTTTCTTT; CDR3 protein: CASSPKQIMNTEAFF; D gene: .; V gene: TRBV5-6; J gene: TRBJ1-1; clone size: many
CDR3 DNA: TGTGCCAGCAGCGCCTCCGCGGGGGATGAGCAGTTCTTC; CDR3 protein: CASSASAGDEQFF; D gene: TRBD2; V gene: TRBV7-9; J gene: TRBJ2-1; clone size: .
CDR3 DNA: TGTGCCAGCAGTTTCACGACTTACGAGCAGTACTTC; CDR3 protein: CASSFTTYEQYF; D gene: .; V gene: TRBV6-2/TRBV6-3; J gene: TRBJ2-7; clone size: .
CDR3 DNA: TGCGCCAGCAGCCCCGGGACAGGGACCCAAGAGACCCAGTACTTC; CDR3 protein: CASSPGTGTQETQYF; D gene: TRBD1; V gene: TRBV5-1; J gene: TRBJ2-5; clone size: .
CDR3 DNA: TGTGCCAGCACCAACCGCGGGGGAAACGAGCAGTACTTC; CDR3 protein: CASTNRGGNEQYF; D gene: TRBD2; V gene: TRBV25-1; J gene: TRBJ2-7; clone size: .
CDR3 DNA: TGCAGCGTTGACGGGGGGGCGCAGTATTTT; CDR3 protein: CSVDGGAQYF; D gene: TRBD2; V gene: TRBV29-1; J gene: TRBJ2-3; clone size: .
CDR3 DNA: TGTGCCAGCAGTGACCCCCGGACTAGCTTCTACGAGCAGTACTTC; CDR3 protein: CASSDPRTSFYEQYF; D gene: TRBD2; V gene: TRBV25-1; J gene: TRBJ2-7; clone size: .
CDR3 DNA: TGTGCCAGCAGCTTAGGCGGGAGGGGAACAGATACGCAGTATTTT; CDR3 protein: CASSLGGRGTDTQYF; D gene: TRBD2; V gene: TRBV7-2; J gene: TRBJ2-3; clone size: .
CDR3 DNA: TGCGCCAGCAGCTTAAACATAGGAAACACCATATATTTT; CDR3 protein: CASSLNIGNTIYF; D gene: .; V gene: TRBV5-1; J gene: TRBJ1-3; clone size: few
CDR3 DNA: TGTGCCAGCAGTGCAAGATCCGGGACGGACGGGGGTCAGCCCCAGCATTTT; CDR3 protein: CASSARSGTDGGQPQHF; D gene: .; V gene: TRBV7-6; J gene: TRBJ1-5; clone size: .
CDR3 DNA: TGCGCCAGCAGCTCGACTAGCGGGGGCTCCTACAATGAGCAGTTCTTC; CDR3 protein: CASSSTSGGSYNEQFF; D gene: TRBD2; V gene: TRBV5-1; J gene: TRBJ2-1; clone size: once
CDR3 DNA: TGCGCCAGCAGCTGGGGACAGGCGGCCGAGCAGTACTTC; CDR3 protein: CASSWGQAAEQYF; D gene: TRBD1; V gene: TRBV5-1; J gene: TRBJ2-7; clone size: once
CDR3 DNA: TGCGCCAGCAGCCAAAAAGTCGGGTACACCTCTTCTGGGGCCAACGTCCTGACTTTC; CDR3 protein: CASSQKVGYTSSGANVLTF; D gene: .; V gene: TRBV4-1; J gene: TRBJ2-6; clone size: .
CDR3 DNA: TGTGCCAGCAGCCAAGATCGCAGGGCTAACTATGGCTACACCTTC; CDR3 protein: CASSQDRRANYGYTF; D gene: .; V gene: TRBV3-1/TRBV3-2; J gene: TRBJ1-2; clone size: .
CDR3 DNA: TGTGCCAGTAGTATGAGAGCGGGCCCTGCAAGCACAGATACGCAGTATTTT; CDR3 protein: CASSMRAGPASTDTQYF; D gene: .; V gene: TRBV19; J gene: TRBJ2-3; clone size: .